One T cell receptor (beta chain) is described in this entry. Some clones are missing from TCRdb's copy, which holds only in-frame ones; the method was immunoSEQ multiplex PCR. The sample holds 90,000 to 120,000 clones, less than 85% seen once. The data stem from a study of blood T cell repertoires in COVID-19. Across the whole study: Sample material is recorded as cDNA or gDNA derived from T cells, B-cell-depleted T cells, or PBMCs.

Unmatched junction bases numbered 6, after V lost 3 bases and J lost 4 bases. The CDR3 consists of 15 residues. Germline V lookup: CDR1 MDHEN, CDR2 SYDVKM. The J gene is TRBJ2-5, the V gene TRBV28; 9 positions agree with TRBD1. The sequence derives from a man aged 65 to 85 with active or convalescent COVID-19. The sequenced sample consisted of peripheral blood. CDR3 in amino acids: CASSLRGTGPETQYF. DNA of the CDR3: TGTGCCAGCAGTTTGCGAGGGACAGGGCCAGAGACCCAGTACTTC. Drawing the rest from reference TRBV28 and TRBJ2-5, the complete variable domain is DVKVTQSSRYLVKRTGEKVFLECVQDMDHENMFWYRQDPGLGLRLIYFSYDVKMKEKGDIPEGYSVSREKKERFSLILESASTNQTSMYLCASSLRGTGPETQYFGPGTRLLVL.